A single sample gave rise to the 25 T cell receptor beta chains below, sequenced in a study of blood T cell repertoires in COVID-19. Profiled with immunoSEQ multiplex PCR; TCRdb holds only in-frame clones, not every one. The data show over 75,000 clones, roughly 84% seen once. Sequencing was carried out using peripheral blood. Receptors were obtained from a woman at least 80 years old with active or convalescent COVID-19.

This chain uses TRBV20-1 with TRBJ2-1, with a tentative D call TRBD2 (6 bases). CDR3 size: 15 residues. CDR1 is DFQATT, CDR2 SNEGSKA, per germline (reference sequence). Trimming removed 3 bases from V and 5 bases from J, with 17 bases in between. CDR3 in DNA: TGCAGTGCTAGTCGGGACTTCCGGTTTGACAATGAGCAGTTCTTC. Amino acid sequence: CSASRDFRFDNEQFF.

The CDR3 DNA sequence: TGCAGCGTTGGTCAAAGGGGCACCGGGGAGCTGTTTTTT. Residues: CSVGQRGTGELFF. The chain joins TRBV29-1 to TRBJ2-2, with a tentative D call TRBD1 (5 bases). CDR3 size: 13 residues. The germline gives CDR1 SQVTM, CDR2 ANQGSEA. V was shortened by 4 bases and J by 4 bases, with 10 bases between the two germline ends.

The CDR3 is CASSEGATGLNQPQHF. In nucleotides, the CDR3 is TGTGCCAGCAGTGAAGGGGCGACAGGGTTAAATCAGCCCCAGCATTTT. The chain couples TRBV6-1 to TRBJ1-5, with 7 bases identical to TRBD1. The germline V gene encodes CDR1 MNHNS and CDR2 SASEGT. J lost 4 bases, V lost 1 base, and 7 bases had no gene match. The CDR3 is 16 residues long.

V and J are TRBV28 and TRBJ2-7, with unresolved D. The germline V and J ends were trimmed by 2 bases and 2 bases, with 13 bases remaining between them. The CDR3 length is 15 residues. Germline V gene data show CDR1 as MDHEN and CDR2 as SYDVKM. The CDR3 region has the DNA TGTGCCAGCAGTTTAAGGAACAGTGTTACCTACGAGCAGTACTTC. It is translated as CASSLRNSVTYEQYF. Drawing the rest from reference TRBV28 and TRBJ2-7, the complete variable domain is DVKVTQSSRYLVKRTGEKVFLECVQDMDHENMFWYRQDPGLGLRLIYFSYDVKMKEKGDIPEGYSVSREKKERFSLILESASTNQTSMYLCASSLRNSVTYEQYFGPGTRLTVT.

V usage is TRBV2 and J usage is TRBJ1-2; D call uncertain. The CDR3 consists of 14 residues. CDR1 and CDR2 from the germline V gene are SNHLY and FYNNEI. The V gene lost 6 bases and the J gene lost 3 bases, with 14 bases spanning the gap. CDR3 sequence reads: CASRAGISHYGYTF. CDR3 coding DNA: TGTGCCAGCAGGGCCGGGATCTCTCACTATGGCTACACCTTC.

The J gene is TRBJ1-2, the V gene TRBV7-3; TRBD1 matches 7 bases. Trimming removed 3 bases from V and 4 bases from J; junction bases left unmatched: 2. CDR3 length: 13 residues. Germline assignment: CDR1 SGHTA and CDR2 FQGTGA. CDR3 bases: TGTGCCAGCAGCTTTCCAGGGGGCTATGGCTACACCTTC. Translation gives CASSFPGGYGYTF.

V and J are TRBV5-1 and TRBJ2-7; D may be TRBD1 (5 bases). This CDR3 is built from 14 residues. Trimming took 2 bases from V and 6 from J, leaving 15 bases between them. Per germline, CDR1 SGHRS and CDR2 YFSETQ. The CDR3 DNA reads TGCGCCAGCAGCTTAGGGGATCCCCTCCCCGAGCAGTACTTC. Its protein is CASSLGDPLPEQYF.

This clone was counted a few times. The V and J genes are TRBV27 and TRBJ1-3; D is unclear. Germline V gene sequence: CDR1 MNHEY, CDR2 SMNVEV (reference sequence). Trimming removed 3 bases from V and 7 bases from J, with 19 bases in between. CDR3 length equals 16 residues. Here the CDR3 reads CASSFRYGLRPNTIYF. CDR3 DNA sequence: TGTGCCAGCAGTTTTAGATATGGATTGCGGCCTAACACCATATATTTT.

The chain is built from TRBV6-5 and TRBJ1-5; TRBD1 aligns across 12 bases. Germline CDR1 MNHEY, CDR2 SVGAGI. V was pared by 5 bases and J by 6 bases, with 5 bases of the junction left unmatched. This CDR3 comprises 15 residues. The CDR3 sequence: CASSRDRGLSQPQHF. In DNA form, the CDR3 reads TGTGCCAGCAGTAGGGACAGGGGGCTCTCTCAGCCCCAGCATTTT.

The V call is TRBV6-2 or TRBV6-3, the J call TRBJ2-5, with D possibly being TRBD1 (5 bases). This CDR3 comprises 13 residues. Trimming took off 2 bases at V and 5 bases at J, with 9 bases between the two ends. Germline lookup yields CDR1 MNHEY and CDR2 SVGEGT. CDR3 coding DNA: TGTGCCAGCAGTTACGGGGCGACTGAGACCCAGTACTTC. Its protein is CASSYGATETQYF.

The V call is TRBV7-2, the J call TRBJ2-5; perhaps TRBD1 as D (6 bases). CDR1 is SGHTA and CDR2 is FQGNSA in the germline V gene. The V gene lost 1 base and the J gene lost 3 bases, with 18 bases spanning the gap. The CDR3 totals 17 residues. The CDR3, as DNA: TGTGCCAGCAGCTTAGGCCCCAGGGGCGGACGTAAAGAGACCCAGTACTTC. Translation: CASSLGPRGGRKETQYF.

The chain uses TRBV4-3 and TRBJ1-2; the D gene is possibly TRBD1 (5 bases). Germline CDR1 and CDR2: LGHNA and YSLEER. The CDR3 contains 14 residues. V was trimmed by 5 bases and J by 4 bases, leaving 14 bases between them. CDR3 sequence (DNA): TGCGCCAGCAGCTTGGGGCCTTCACCCTATGGCTACACCTTC. Translated, it gives CASSLGPSPYGYTF.

In its sample, this clone was seen a few times. The rearrangement links TRBV5-5 to TRBJ1-6; TRBD1 matches at 9 bases. The V segment lost 5 bases and the J segment 0 bases; nucleotides outside the gene matches: 9. The germline V gene encodes CDR1 SGHKS and CDR2 YYEKEE (reference sequence). This CDR3 is 18 amino acids long. DNA for the CDR3: TGTGCCAGCAGGTTCGGGACAGGGACCAGCTCCTATAATTCACCCCTCCACTTT. This codes for CASRFGTGTSSYNSPLHF.

The chain has TRBV11-2 and TRBJ2-7; a weak D match, TRBD2 (5 bases). TRBJ2-1 explains the end of the DNA better; the J call may be wrong. CDR3 length: 14 amino acids. Germline CDR1 SGHAT, CDR2 FQNNGV. The CDR3 nucleotides are TGTGCCAGCAGCCCTTCCCCTAGCCACAATGAGCAGTTCTTC. This sequence encodes CASSPSPSHNEQFF.

The chain uses TRBV11-3 and TRBJ2-1; D is possibly TRBD2 (6 bases). Germline values: CDR1 SGHNT, CDR2 YENEEA. Trimming left V 1 base short and J 14 bases short, with 21 bases between. The CDR3 consists of 15 residues. The CDR3 is CASSLAPWAEGYKFF. CDR3 in DNA: TGTGCCAGCAGCTTAGCCCCCTGGGCGGAGGGGTACAAGTTCTTC.

V gene TRBV28 combines with J gene TRBJ2-3; TRBD2 might be the D (5 bases). V lost 4 bases, J lost 2 bases, and 13 bases lay in between. This CDR3 has 15 residues. Per the germline V gene, CDR1 is MDHEN and CDR2 is SYDVKM. This CDR3 reads CASSSSPGLTDTQYF. In nucleotides, the CDR3 is TGTGCCAGCAGTTCTAGCCCCGGCCTCACAGATACGCAGTATTTT. The full variable domain, in which reference TRBV28 and TRBJ2-3 provide the parts outside the CDR3, is DVKVTQSSRYLVKRTGEKVFLECVQDMDHENMFWYRQDPGLGLRLIYFSYDVKMKEKGDIPEGYSVSREKKERFSLILESASTNQTSMYLCASSSSPGLTDTQYFGPGTRLTVL.

The CDR3 DNA reads as TGTGCCAGCAGCGCTAGCACGGACACAGATACGCAGTATTTT. This sequence encodes CASSASTDTDTQYF. This chain links TRBV5-4 with TRBJ2-3; possible D gene TRBD2, 5 bases. The germline gives CDR1 SGHNT, CDR2 YYREEE (reference sequence). The CDR3 is 14 residues long. V was shortened by 4 bases and J by 2 bases, with 11 bases between the two germline ends.

The CDR3 nucleotides are TGTGCCAGCAGCGTACATAGTGAAACTGAAGCTTTCTTT. Translated: CASSVHSETEAFF. The chain has TRBV9 and TRBJ1-1; D is uncertain. This CDR3 has 13 amino acids. The germline V gene has CDR1 SGDLS and CDR2 YYNGEE. V lost 1 base, J lost 5 bases, and 9 bases lay in between.

This clone has a single count. The chain joins TRBV11-2 to TRBJ1-1, with D unclear. The V gene lost 2 bases and the J gene lost 1 base, with 5 bases spanning the gap. The CDR3 sequence is 13 residues long. Germline lookup yields CDR1 SGHAT and CDR2 FQNNGV. CDR3 in amino acids: CASSLPQNTEAFF. As DNA, the CDR3 is TGTGCCAGCAGCTTACCCCAGAACACTGAAGCTTTCTTT.

This clone was detected once. CDR3 sequence reads: CATSRGGTGGLDGYTF. The CDR3 DNA reads TGTGCCACCAGCAGAGGGGGGACAGGGGGACTGGATGGCTACACCTTC. The V call is TRBV15, the J call TRBJ1-2; 11 nucleotides agree with TRBD1. This CDR3 has 16 residues. After removal of 1 base from V and 6 bases from J, the junction contained 7 bases not matched to a gene. Germline CDR1 reads LNHNV; CDR2 reads YYDKDF (reference sequence).

CDR3 bases: TGTGCCAGCAGTTGGGCGACAGGGGTTGGCACCGGGGAGCTGTTTTTT. The encoded protein is CASSWATGVGTGELFF. V is TRBV27 and J is TRBJ2-2, with TRBD1 matching 8 bases. The CDR3 is 16 residues long. The germline CDR1 and CDR2 sequences are MNHEY and SMNVEV (reference sequence). After removal of 4 bases from V and 4 bases from J, the junction contained 8 bases not matched to a gene.

The rearrangement links TRBV5-1 to TRBJ2-3; 7 bases match TRBD2. Germline CDR1 reads SGHRS; CDR2 reads YFSETQ. V lost 4 bases to trimming and J lost 2 bases; unmatched junction nucleotides: 7. The CDR3 runs to 15 residues. CDR3 bases: TGCGCCAGCAGCGCCGCGGGGACTAACACAGATACGCAGTATTTT. It codes for CASSAAGTNTDTQYF.

The V call is TRBV19, the J call TRBJ2-1, with 8 bases lining up with TRBD2. Germline CDR1 LNHDA, CDR2 SQIVND (reference sequence). CDR3 size: 15 residues. V lost 5 bases, J lost 3 bases, and 6 bases stayed unmatched. The CDR3 DNA reads as TGTGCCAGTAGTTCCCGGACTAGCCGCTACAATGAGCAGTTCTTC. It translates to CASSSRTSRYNEQFF.

The chain combines TRBV5-1 with TRBJ2-1; the D gene is possibly TRBD1 (5 bases). Trimming shortened V by 4 bases and J by 15 bases, and 14 bases separated the two germline ends. Germline CDR1 is SGHRS and CDR2 is YFSETQ. The CDR3 loop spans 11 amino acids. The CDR3 DNA reads TGCGCCAGCAGCCAAGACAGACGACCGTTCTTC. Protein sequence: CASSQDRRPFF.

This rearrangement joins TRBV28 to TRBJ1-3; D is unresolved. CDR3 length: 13 amino acids. Germline V gene data show CDR1 as MDHEN and CDR2 as SYDVKM. Trimming pared 4 bases from V and 9 bases from J, leaving 13 bases between. CDR3 DNA: TGTGCCAGCAGTTCCCATGGTATTAGCACCATATATTTT. It yields the protein CASSSHGISTIYF.